The TCR beta chain described here comes from a study of T cell changes during pregnancy in multiple sclerosis. The V and J ends lost 4 bases and 7 bases respectively, with 13 bases between them. In germline, CDR1 is LNHNV, CDR2 YYDKDF (reference sequence). This CDR3 region has 14 residues. Sequencing used immunoSEQ multiplex PCR; TCRdb keeps in-frame clones, though not all of them. The table lists roughly 40,000 clones, 88% of them singletons. Sequences were derived from CD8+ T cells from peripheral blood mononuclear cells, sampled in the first trimester of pregnancy. This TCR derives from a female donor with multiple sclerosis, enrolled in a pregnancy study. J is TRBJ1-4 and V is TRBV15, with a weak D call TRBD1 (5 bases). This CDR3 reads CATSKDSASEKLFF. The CDR3 DNA reads TGTGCCACCAGCAAAGACAGCGCTAGTGAAAAACTGTTTTTT. The full variable domain, with the rest looked up from reference TRBV15 and TRBJ1-4, is DAMVIQNPRYQVTQFGKPVTLSCSQTLNHNVMYWYQQKSSQAPKLLFHYYDKDFNNEADTPDNFQSRRPNTSFCFLDIRSPGLGDTAMYLCATSKDSASEKLFFGSGTQLSVL.